The clone carrying this T cell receptor beta chain was observed at least ten times. The sample comes from a study of regulatory T cells in long-lasting Graves disease. The time point denotes: newly diagnosed GD, antithyroid drugs for less than 3 months. The TCR library was made from RNA that had been extracted from PBMCs in TRIzol. iRepertoire HTBI primers and Arm-PCR of CDR3 regions built TCR beta libraries. Per the original data handling: Sample data revealed about 60 TRBV and 11 to 15 TRBJ segments. TCRdb used MiXCR to reprocess the multiplex PCR reads, holding one entry per CDR3 protein. The authors' filters were not applied to this entry. Here the sample spans a few hundred thousand distinct CDR3 sequences, about 12% being singletons. The same sample was also used in a study of T cells in Graves' hyperthyroidism and ophthalmopathy. As that report states: Most expanded thyroid clonotypes above 0.001 recurred in blood.

This TCR came from a young woman with Graves disease. The sequencing used peripheral blood mononuclear cells (PBMCs), collected at new diagnosis, from a patient treated with antithyroid drugs.

CDR3 protein: CASSLARSTDTQYF. CDR3 DNA: TGTGCCAGCAGCTTAGCTCGTAGCACAGATACGCAGTATTTT. The chain recombines TRBV9 with TRBJ2-3, with D unresolved. CDR1 is SGDLS, CDR2 YYNGEE, per germline. Trimming removed 4 bases at V and 0 bases at J, with 9 bases between. CDR3 size: 14 residues.